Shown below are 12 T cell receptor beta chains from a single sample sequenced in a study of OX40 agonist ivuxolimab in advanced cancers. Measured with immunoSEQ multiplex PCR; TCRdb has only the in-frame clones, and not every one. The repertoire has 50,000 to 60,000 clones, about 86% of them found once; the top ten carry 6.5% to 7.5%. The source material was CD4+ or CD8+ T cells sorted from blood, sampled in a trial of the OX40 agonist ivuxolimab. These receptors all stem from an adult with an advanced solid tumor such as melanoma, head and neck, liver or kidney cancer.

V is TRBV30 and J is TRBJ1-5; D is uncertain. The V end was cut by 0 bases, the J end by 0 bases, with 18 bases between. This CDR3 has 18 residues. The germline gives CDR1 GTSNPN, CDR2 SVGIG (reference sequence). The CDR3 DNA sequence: TGTGCCTGGAGTGTACGGCAGCCGGGATTTGATAGCAATCAGCCCCAGCATTTT. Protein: CAWSVRQPGFDSNQPQHF.

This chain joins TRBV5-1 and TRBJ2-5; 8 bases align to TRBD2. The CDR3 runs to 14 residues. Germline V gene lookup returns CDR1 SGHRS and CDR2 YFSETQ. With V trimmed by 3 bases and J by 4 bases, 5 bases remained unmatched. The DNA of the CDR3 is TGCGCCAGCAGCTACGGACTAGCAAGAGAGACCCAGTACTTC. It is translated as CASSYGLARETQYF.

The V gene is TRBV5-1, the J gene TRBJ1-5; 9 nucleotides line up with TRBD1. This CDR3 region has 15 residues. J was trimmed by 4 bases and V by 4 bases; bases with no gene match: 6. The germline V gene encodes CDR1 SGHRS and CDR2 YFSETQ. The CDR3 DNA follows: TGCGCCAGCAGCAGTACAGGGGGCCCAAATCAGCCCCAGCATTTT. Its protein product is CASSSTGGPNQPQHF.

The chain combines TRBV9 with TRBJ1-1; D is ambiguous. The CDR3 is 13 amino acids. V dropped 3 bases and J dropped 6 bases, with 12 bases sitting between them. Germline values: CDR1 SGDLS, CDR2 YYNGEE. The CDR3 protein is CASSAVRRPEAFF. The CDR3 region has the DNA TGTGCCAGCAGCGCCGTAAGACGGCCTGAAGCTTTCTTT.

CDR3 sequence: CASGLDLLYGYTF. CDR3 sequence (DNA): TGCGCCAGCGGCCTAGACCTACTCTATGGCTACACCTTC. The chain couples TRBV5-1 to TRBJ1-2; D gene uncertain. The germline V and J ends were trimmed by 7 bases and 4 bases, with 14 bases remaining between them. The CDR3 has 13 residues. Germline V gene data show CDR1 as SGHRS and CDR2 as YFSETQ.

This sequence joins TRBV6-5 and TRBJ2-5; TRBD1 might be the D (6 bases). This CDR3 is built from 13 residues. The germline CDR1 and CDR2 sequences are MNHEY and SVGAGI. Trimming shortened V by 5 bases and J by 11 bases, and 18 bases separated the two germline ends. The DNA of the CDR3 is TGTGCCAGCAGTCCAGGGACACCCAGGGTGCAGTACTTC. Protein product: CASSPGTPRVQYF.

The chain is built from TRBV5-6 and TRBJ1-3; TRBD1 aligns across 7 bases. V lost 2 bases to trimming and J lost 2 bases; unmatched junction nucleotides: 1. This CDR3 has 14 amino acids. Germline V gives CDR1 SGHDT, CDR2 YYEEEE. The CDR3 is CASSFTGAGNTIYF. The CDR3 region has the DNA TGTGCCAGCAGCTTCACAGGGGCTGGAAACACCATATATTTT. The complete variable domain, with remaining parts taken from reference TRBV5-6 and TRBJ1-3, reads DAGVTQSPTHLIKTRGQQVTLRCSPKSGHDTVSWYQQALGQGPQFIFQYYEEEERQRGNFPDRFSGHQFPNYSSELNVNALLLGDSALYLCASSFTGAGNTIYFGEGSWLTVV.

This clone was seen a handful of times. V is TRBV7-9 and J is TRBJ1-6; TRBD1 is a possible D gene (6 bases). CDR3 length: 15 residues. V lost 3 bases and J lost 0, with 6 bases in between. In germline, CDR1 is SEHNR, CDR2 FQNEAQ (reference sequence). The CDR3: CASSFRGSYNSPLHF. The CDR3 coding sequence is TGTGCCAGCAGCTTCAGGGGCTCCTATAATTCACCCCTCCACTTT.

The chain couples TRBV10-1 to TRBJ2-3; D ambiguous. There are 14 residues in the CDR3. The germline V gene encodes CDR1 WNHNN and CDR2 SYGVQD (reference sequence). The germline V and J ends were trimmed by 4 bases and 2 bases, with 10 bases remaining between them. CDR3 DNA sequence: TGCGCCAGCAGTGTCGGCGACCACACAGATACGCAGTATTTT. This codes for CASSVGDHTDTQYF.

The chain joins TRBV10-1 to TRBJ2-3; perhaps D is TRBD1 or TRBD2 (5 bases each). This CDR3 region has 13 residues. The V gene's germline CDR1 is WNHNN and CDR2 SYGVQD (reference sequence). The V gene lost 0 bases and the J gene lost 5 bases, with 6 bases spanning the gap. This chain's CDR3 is CASSESGVDTQYF. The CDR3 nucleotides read TGCGCCAGCAGTGAGTCGGGGGTAGATACGCAGTATTTT.

Here the CDR3 DNA reads TGCGCCAGCAGCCAAGGGCAGAGGGGTTTCGACGGGCTTAATTCACCCCTCCACTTT. Translation: CASSQGQRGFDGLNSPLHF. V and J are TRBV4-1 and TRBJ1-6, with a possible D match to TRBD1 (5 bases). Trimming took off 1 base at V and 6 bases at J, with 22 bases between the two ends. From germline, CDR1 is MGHRA and CDR2 YSYEKL. The CDR3 is 19 residues long.

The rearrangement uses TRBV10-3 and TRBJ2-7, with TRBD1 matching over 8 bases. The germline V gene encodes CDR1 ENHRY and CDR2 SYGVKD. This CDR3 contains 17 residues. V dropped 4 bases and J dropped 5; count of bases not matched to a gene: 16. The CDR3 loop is CAISVPPRQGYFHEQYF. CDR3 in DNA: TGTGCCATCAGTGTGCCCCCACGACAGGGGTACTTTCACGAGCAGTACTTC.